These 26 T cell receptor beta chains were all obtained from the same sample, sequenced in a study of shared clonotypes between healthy human individuals. CD8 cells classed as naive were CD45RO-negative and positively selected for CCR7, excluding terminally differentiated effector memory CD45RA+ cells. This table comes from immunoSEQ multiplex PCR, and its TCRdb copy is limited to in-frame clones, with some not included. Of hundreds of thousands of clones listed, approximately 96% are singletons. The sequenced material came from naive CD8+ T cells sorted from blood. Receptors originate from a woman in her 30s in good health.

V is TRBV27 and J is TRBJ2-1, with D perhaps matching TRBD2 (6 bases). The CDR3 totals 15 residues. The V gene lost 2 bases and the J gene lost 5 bases, with 13 bases spanning the gap. Germline CDR1 reads MNHEY; CDR2 reads SMNVEV (reference sequence). The CDR3 loop is CASSLGGTRHNEQFF. DNA of the CDR3: TGTGCCAGCAGTTTAGGAGGGACTCGTCACAATGAGCAGTTCTTC.

V usage is TRBV6-5 and J usage is TRBJ2-7; 11 bases agree with TRBD2. The length of the CDR3 is 14 residues. Trimming cost V 6 bases and J 6 bases; bases outside gene matches: 7. Germline-derived CDR1 and CDR2 are MNHEY and SVGAGI. The CDR3 reads CASSVNSGRGEQYF. In DNA form, the CDR3 reads TGTGCCAGCAGCGTTAATAGCGGGAGGGGCGAGCAGTACTTC.

V and J are TRBV6-1 and TRBJ1-2; D unclear. There are 11 residues in the CDR3. Germline-derived CDR1 and CDR2 are MNHNS and SASEGT. V lost 3 bases, J lost 5 bases, and 4 bases lay in between. The CDR3 DNA sequence: TGTGCCAGCAGTGATCGGTATGGCTACACCTTC. Translated: CASSDRYGYTF.

The V gene is TRBV5-1, the J gene TRBJ2-7; no definite D call. The CDR3 extends over 12 amino acids. Trimming pared 3 bases from V and 3 bases from J, leaving 7 bases between. The germline V gene has CDR1 SGHRS and CDR2 YFSETQ. The CDR3 DNA is TGCGCCAGCAGCTCCGGAGACTACGAGCAGTACTTC. The encoded protein is CASSSGDYEQYF.

This clone was found once. The V gene is TRBV4-1, the J gene TRBJ1-1; unclear D gene. V was pared by 5 bases and J by 0 bases, with 13 bases between. The CDR3 runs to 15 residues. Germline CDR1 is MGHRA and CDR2 is YSYEKL. The CDR3 protein is CASSAGPLMNTEAFF. The CDR3 DNA follows: TGCGCCAGCAGCGCCGGACCGCTAATGAACACTGAAGCTTTCTTT.

Concerning this clone: One end of the junction fails to match germline, which may point to a read error. CDR3 coding DNA: TGTGCCGGCAGCTTGGGGGTCACTGAAGCTTTCTTT. This translates into CAGSLGVTEAFF. The chain carries TRBV5-6 and TRBJ1-1; maybe TRBD1 (5 bases). The length of the CDR3 is 12 residues. CDR1 is SGHDT, CDR2 YYEEEE, per germline.

The chain has TRBV27 and TRBJ2-7; D is ambiguous. CDR1 and CDR2 from the germline V gene are MNHEY and SMNVEV (reference sequence). V was shortened by 7 bases and J by 3 bases, with 13 bases between the two germline ends. The CDR3 has 13 residues. The CDR3 DNA follows: TGTGCCAGCACCACGATGGGAAACTACGAGCAGTACTTC. Residues: CASTTMGNYEQYF.

The CDR3 region is CASSLFLGSSYEQYF. CDR3 sequence (DNA): TGTGCCAGCAGCTTGTTTTTGGGGAGCTCCTACGAGCAGTACTTC. The chain links TRBV5-6 to TRBJ2-7, with a weak D call TRBD2 (5 bases). Trimming removed 1 base at V and 0 bases at J, with 11 bases between. This CDR3 comprises 15 residues. Germline loops: CDR1 SGHDT, CDR2 YYEEEE.

The gene calls are TRBV28 and TRBJ2-1, with D hard to call. Germline V CDR1 and CDR2: MDHEN, SYDVKM. V gave up 2 bases and J gave up 8 bases, with 7 bases separating them. There are 12 residues in the CDR3. The chain's CDR3 is CASSLNLDEQFF. CDR3 DNA: TGTGCCAGCAGTTTAAACTTAGATGAGCAGTTCTTC. Looking up the rest from reference TRBV28 and TRBJ2-1 gives the full variable domain: DVKVTQSSRYLVKRTGEKVFLECVQDMDHENMFWYRQDPGLGLRLIYFSYDVKMKEKGDIPEGYSVSREKKERFSLILESASTNQTSMYLCASSLNLDEQFFGPGTRLTVL.

The chain employs TRBV7-9 and TRBJ1-1; D perhaps matches TRBD1 (6 bases). Germline CDR1 reads SEHNR; CDR2 reads FQNEAQ (reference sequence). The CDR3 loop spans 15 amino acids. V lost 0 bases to trimming and J lost 1 base, with 9 bases between them. The CDR3 region has the DNA TGTGCCAGCAGCTTAGCCCAGGGACAGAACACTGAAGCTTTCTTT. It encodes CASSLAQGQNTEAFF.

A few counts support this clone. V gene TRBV4-2 combines with J gene TRBJ1-1; no firm D call. V was cut by 4 bases and J by 6 bases, with 9 bases left in between. Germline-derived CDR1 and CDR2 are LGHNA and YNFKEQ. The CDR3 consists of 12 residues. CDR3 coding DNA: TGTGCCAGCAGCCCCGACGGCCCTGAAGCTTTCTTT. Translating it yields CASSPDGPEAFF.

CDR3 residues: CASSDWDRGRDTQYF. CDR3 sequence (DNA): TGTGCCAGTAGTGATTGGGACAGGGGTCGTGATACGCAGTATTTT. This rearrangement joins TRBV19 to TRBJ2-3; TRBD1 aligns across 10 bases. The CDR3 consists of 15 residues. CDR1 and CDR2 from the germline V gene are LNHDA and SQIVND (reference sequence). V lost 5 bases, J lost 6 bases, and 8 bases stayed unmatched.

The rearrangement joins TRBV27 to TRBJ2-7; D unresolved. This CDR3 is built from 16 residues. The germline CDR1 and CDR2 sequences are MNHEY and SMNVEV (reference sequence). V was pared by 5 bases and J by 4 bases, with 21 bases between. CDR3 residues: CASSQGYSRSIYEQYF. In nucleotides, the CDR3 is TGTGCCAGCAGTCAAGGGTACAGCCGGTCGATTTACGAGCAGTACTTC.

A remark on this clone: The CDR3 end shows no conserved phenylalanine or tryptophan, and so a read error is likely. The limits of the CDR3 on the DNA are not certain, so only TCRdb's listed CDR3 is given. The CDR3 spells CASTRRRKG. The V gene is TRBV28, the J gene TRBJ1-2. From its first to its last residue, the CDR3 has 9 amino acids. The germline V gene encodes CDR1 MDHEN and CDR2 SYDVKM.

The chain combines TRBV5-1 with TRBJ1-1; weak D call: TRBD1 (6 bases). CDR3 length: 15 amino acids. Germline values: CDR1 SGHRS, CDR2 YFSETQ. The V end lost 0 bases, the J end lost 1 base, and 10 bases lay between the germline ends. CDR3 sequence (DNA): TGCGCCAGCAGCTTGGTTACGGGACAGAACACTGAAGCTTTCTTT. Its translation: CASSLVTGQNTEAFF.

The rearrangement joins TRBV19 to TRBJ2-1; the match to TRBD2 covers 13 bases. J was trimmed by 7 bases and V by 4 bases; bases with no gene match: 4. The CDR3 runs 15 residues. Germline lookup yields CDR1 LNHDA and CDR2 SQIVND (reference sequence). The CDR3 region is CASSRLAGGDNEQFF. In DNA form, the CDR3 reads TGTGCCAGTAGTAGACTAGCGGGAGGTGATAATGAGCAGTTCTTC.

V usage is TRBV28 and J usage is TRBJ2-7; TRBD2 aligns across 9 bases. Germline trimming cut 6 bases from V and 2 bases from J; bases unmatched to any gene: 5. The V gene's germline CDR1 is MDHEN and CDR2 SYDVKM. This CDR3 is 14 amino acids long. The CDR3 DNA follows: TGTGCCAGCAGACCTAGCGGGATGCCCTACGAGCAGTACTTC. Its translation: CASRPSGMPYEQYF.

The chain combines TRBV5-4 with TRBJ1-4; TRBD1 might be the D (5 bases). V lost 4 bases and J lost 3, with 13 bases in between. This CDR3 contains 15 residues. From germline, CDR1 is SGHNT and CDR2 YYREEE (reference sequence). This chain's CDR3 is CASSQGVTSNEKLFF. The CDR3 nucleotides read TGTGCCAGCAGCCAGGGAGTTACATCTAATGAAAAACTGTTTTTT.

This chain uses TRBV19 with TRBJ1-2, with D possibly being TRBD1 (6 bases). The V and J ends lost 5 bases and 3 bases respectively, with 19 bases between them. Germline assignment: CDR1 LNHDA and CDR2 SQIVND (reference sequence). The CDR3 runs to 16 residues. Here the CDR3 DNA reads TGTGCCAGTAGTCCTCTGACAGGTCCCTGGGACTATGGCTACACCTTC. Translated: CASSPLTGPWDYGYTF.

J is TRBJ1-2 and V is TRBV19; no definite D call. The CDR3 covers 13 residues. Germline V gives CDR1 LNHDA, CDR2 SQIVND (reference sequence). Trimming removed 4 bases from V and 2 bases from J, with 8 bases in between. The CDR3 DNA follows: TGTGCCAGTAGTAGGGCACAGAACTATGGCTACACCTTC. Amino acids: CASSRAQNYGYTF.

The J gene is TRBJ2-4, the V gene TRBV27, with no clear D. Germline lookup yields CDR1 MNHEY and CDR2 SMNVEV (reference sequence). This CDR3 region has 13 residues. The ends were cut back, 8 bases at V and 0 bases at J, with 8 bases in the middle. The CDR3 DNA reads as TGTGCCAGCTCCTGGGGAGCCAAAAACATTCAGTACTTC. This encodes CASSWGAKNIQYF.

V and J are TRBV9 and TRBJ1-2, with 7 bases matching TRBD1. The CDR3 consists of 16 residues. The germline V gene has CDR1 SGDLS and CDR2 YYNGEE. The V and J ends lost 0 bases and 6 bases, in that order; junction bases with no gene match: 11. CDR3 sequence: CASSVEEMGTEDGYTF. The CDR3 DNA reads as TGTGCCAGCAGCGTAGAGGAGATGGGGACAGAAGATGGCTACACCTTC.

As to this clone: This CDR3 is also generated by other DNA sequences in the sample. The chain joins TRBV5-1 to TRBJ2-3, with no clear D. Germline CDR1 and CDR2: SGHRS and YFSETQ. CDR3 length: 14 amino acids. The V gene lost 0 bases and the J gene lost 0 bases, with 5 bases spanning the gap. CDR3 loop: CASSLGDSTDTQYF. In DNA, the CDR3 is TGCGCCAGCAGCTTGGGAGACAGCACAGATACGCAGTATTTT.

The V and J genes are TRBV6-5 and TRBJ2-1; D unclear. The V end lost 8 bases, the J end lost 5 bases, and 16 bases lay between the germline ends. From germline, CDR1 is MNHEY and CDR2 SVGAGI. This CDR3 spans 14 amino acids. The CDR3 nucleotides are TGTGCCAGCGGTCATCGGCTTCAACACAATGAGCAGTTCTTC. It codes for CASGHRLQHNEQFF.

This sequence joins TRBV7-9 and TRBJ1-2, with unresolved D. Germline V CDR1 and CDR2: SEHNR, FQNEAQ (reference sequence). Trimming stripped 0 bases from V and 8 bases from J, with 7 bases between. CDR3 length: 12 amino acids. CDR3 bases: TGTGCCAGCAGCTTAGCGGTGGGAGGCTACACCTTC. This encodes CASSLAVGGYTF.

The chain carries TRBV29-1 and TRBJ1-4; D unclear. Germline CDR1 SQVTM, CDR2 ANQGSEA. The CDR3 has 13 amino acids. V lost 4 bases to trimming and J lost 6 bases, with 12 bases between them. Here the CDR3 reads CSVVLRGDEKLFF. Written as DNA, the CDR3 is TGCAGCGTTGTGCTTCGGGGAGATGAAAAACTGTTTTTT.